The 3 T cell receptor beta chains reported below all come from one sample, sequenced in a study of human T cells and chemical hapten exposure. Time point noted: patch test 1, 2 weeks after DPC sensitization. Noted treatment: therapeutic diphenylcyclopropenone sensitization with weekly scalp DPC. TCRdb reanalysed the RACE reads using MiXCR and keeps one entry per CDR3 protein. The sample has roughly 180,000 distinct CDR3 sequences; about a fifth are singletons. The source material was whole blood, sampled in connection with sensitization to the hapten diphenylcyclopropenone (DPC). The origin of the receptors is a woman in her forties or fifties with alopecia areata. Some clones in this sample may be carry-over from other donors' samples.

The chain employs TRBV7-9 and TRBJ2-7; D gene ambiguous. Trimming took 4 bases from V and 3 from J, leaving 4 bases between them. Germline CDR1 SEHNR, CDR2 FQNEAQ (reference sequence). CDR3 size: 11 residues. CDR3 nucleotide sequence: TGTGCCAGCAGCTCGCACTACGAGCAGTACTTC. Translation: CASSSHYEQYF.

This clonotype was counted only a few times. This chain connects TRBV20-1 to TRBJ1-1, with 7 bases aligning to TRBD1. Unmatched junction bases numbered 13, after V lost 5 bases and J lost 7 bases. The germline V gene has CDR1 DFQATT and CDR2 SNEGSKA (reference sequence). The CDR3 loop spans 14 amino acids. CDR3: CSADAGTAPFEAFF. CDR3 nucleotide sequence: TGCAGTGCTGACGCCGGGACAGCCCCTTTTGAAGCTTTCTTT.

This clonotype has a handful of counts. V is TRBV20-1 and J is TRBJ2-1, with D possibly matching TRBD2 (7 bases). The CDR3 runs 16 residues. V lost 1 base, J lost 4 bases, and 17 bases lay in between. Germline CDR1 is DFQATT and CDR2 is SNEGSKA (reference sequence). In DNA form, the CDR3 reads TGCAGTGCTAGAGCAACAAGGGGGGGCTTTTACAATGAGCAGTTCTTC. This codes for CSARATRGGFYNEQFF.